This TCR beta chain was captured in a study of cytomegalovirus exposure and HLA in healthy donors. Points from the study as a whole: A later analysis found common viral pathogens apparently linked to several of the most significant clusters. Previous analysis showed most TCR beta V segments were productive about 87% or about 30% of the time. Some highly shared sequence variants likely arose as a pipeline artifact. Accounts indicate the classifier identified cytomegalovirus status with strong specificity and sensitivity.

A note on this clone: Antigen unknown.

13 Jbeta primers and 60 Vbeta primers were used for the PCR. Sequenced by immunoSEQ multiplex PCR; TCRdb stores in-frame clones only, minus some. The table has approximately 190,000 clones, about 81% seen once. The specimen was PBMCs. This receptor was identified in a woman aged 18 to 35 in good health and CMV-seronegative.

The CDR3 loop is CASSFGTGGGYTF. The DNA for the CDR3 is TGTGCCAGCAGCTTCGGGACAGGGGGAGGCTACACCTTC. The V and J genes are TRBV11-1 and TRBJ1-2, with TRBD1 matching 11 bases. V dropped 3 bases and J dropped 8; count of bases not matched to a gene: 2. Germline lookup yields CDR1 SGHAT and CDR2 FQDESV (reference sequence). The CDR3 has 13 amino acids.